This T cell receptor beta chain was found in a study of a mutant IDH1 vaccine in newly diagnosed glioma. Overall study context: The earlier regimen, radiotherapy, temozolomide, or both, was most often both.

Overall study results and limits: Evidence of vaccine-induced immune responses was documented in approximately 93% of patients.

Looked up from germline, CDR1 is SGDLS and CDR2 is YYNGEE. Deletions cut 4 bases from V and 5 bases from J, with 15 bases between. The CDR3 loop spans 14 amino acids. Noted time point: baseline, week 1 (first vaccination visit). As for treatment: pre-vaccination baseline after standard-of-care therapy. In the case of this clone: No antigen is known for it.

Libraries were prepared by immunoSEQ multiplex PCR; TCRdb keeps only in-frame clonotypes and omits some of them. This table holds around 59,000 clones, about 90% found once. The J gene is TRBJ2-5, the V gene TRBV9, with D perhaps matching TRBD1 (5 bases). The source was PBMCs, collected from a glioma patient treated with radiotherapy, temozolomide or both. This receptor was obtained from a man in his fifties with glioma. Here the CDR3 reads CASSPPTPGETQYF. CDR3 DNA: TGTGCCAGCAGCCCGCCGACCCCAGGGGAGACCCAGTACTTC.